The 23 T cell receptor beta chains below come from one sample, sequenced in a study of vaccination and CD4 T cells after COVID-19. At the Johns Hopkins FTIC core, DNA taken from cultured CD4+ T cells was sequenced by way of the Oncomine TCR Beta short-read assay. TCRdb analysed the PCR reads with MiXCR anew, one entry per CDR3 protein. The table has 9,000 to 15,000 distinct CDR3 sequences, over 65% seen once. Regarding treatment: 10-day PBMC culture with coronavirus spike peptide pools or control peptides (ViraFEST assay). These receptors have no identified antigens. Sequencing used CD4+ T cells from blood, cultured in vitro. These receptors were taken from a human donor who had recovered from COVID-19.

The V call is TRBV6-5, the J call TRBJ1-2; possible D gene TRBD1, 6 bases. Between the trimmed V and J ends, which lost 0 bases and 4 bases, there was a span of 12 bases. CDR1 MNHEY and CDR2 SVGAGI come from the germline V gene. CDR3 length: 15 amino acids. The CDR3 DNA is TGTGCCAGCAGTTACTCGCTGGGCAGGGGCTATGGCTACACCTTC. This encodes CASSYSLGRGYGYTF.

The chain combines TRBV5-1 with TRBJ2-1; a weak D match, TRBD2 (6 bases). V dropped 0 bases and J dropped 4 bases, with 11 bases sitting between them. This CDR3 is built from 15 residues. Germline V gene data show CDR1 as SGHRS and CDR2 as YFSETQ. The CDR3 spells CASSLVPSAYNEQFF. The CDR3 bases are TGCGCCAGCAGCTTGGTTCCTAGCGCATACAATGAGCAGTTCTTC. Full variable domain (rest looked up from reference TRBV5-1 and TRBJ2-1): KAGVTQTPRYLIKTRGQQVTLSCSPISGHRSVSWYQQTPGQGLQFLFEYFSETQRNKGNFPGRFSGRQFSNSRSEMNVSTLELGDSALYLCASSLVPSAYNEQFFGPGTRLTVL.

The chain links TRBV2 to TRBJ2-3; TRBD1 matches 10 bases. This CDR3 is 13 amino acids long. The V and J ends lost 6 bases and 6 bases, in that order; junction bases with no gene match: 3. Germline CDR1 is SNHLY and CDR2 is FYNNEI. As DNA, the CDR3 is TGTGCCAGCAGAAAGGACAGGGGGGATACGCAGTATTTT. This encodes CASRKDRGDTQYF. Complete variable domain (other parts from reference TRBV2 and TRBJ2-3): EPEVTQTPSHQVTQMGQEVILRCVPISNHLYFYWYRQILGQKVEFLVSFYNNEISEKSEIFDDQFSVERPDGSNFTLKIRSTKLEDSAMYFCASRKDRGDTQYFGPGTRLTVL.

The chain combines TRBV6-5 with TRBJ1-2; 8 bases are shared with TRBD1. Germline CDR1 MNHEY, CDR2 SVGAGI. J lost 2 bases, V lost 2 bases, and 10 bases had no gene match. This CDR3 spans 17 amino acids. The chain's CDR3 is CASSYRRGQGRNYGYTF. The CDR3 DNA sequence: TGTGCCAGCAGTTACCGCCGAGGACAGGGCCGAAACTATGGCTACACCTTC.

This sequence joins TRBV19 and TRBJ1-1; D gene uncertain. The germline CDR1 and CDR2 sequences are LNHDA and SQIVND (reference sequence). V lost 3 bases to trimming and J lost 3 bases, with 8 bases between them. The CDR3 has 13 amino acids. In nucleotides, the CDR3 is TGTGCCAGTAGTATCTCGCGGTACACTGAAGCTTTCTTT. Its translation: CASSISRYTEAFF.

The chain links TRBV20-1 to TRBJ1-1, with 9 bases fitting TRBD1. Germline V gene data show CDR1 as DFQATT and CDR2 as SNEGSKA (reference sequence). The V gene end was trimmed by 6 bases and the J gene end by 6 bases; junction bases not matched to a gene: 2. This CDR3 has 11 residues. The CDR3 coding sequence is TGCAGTGCCAGGACAGGGGCTGAAGCTTTCTTT. Protein: CSARTGAEAFF.

This chain uses TRBV7-2 with TRBJ1-4; 9 bases match TRBD1. CDR1 is SGHTA and CDR2 is FQGNSA in the germline V gene. Trimming at V came to 5 bases and at J to 5 bases, leaving 12 bases not matched to a gene. The CDR3 loop spans 17 amino acids. Here the CDR3 DNA reads TGTGCCAGCAGCCAAGGCCCCGGGACAGGGATAAATGAAAAACTGTTTTTT. It encodes CASSQGPGTGINEKLFF.

The chain carries TRBV19 and TRBJ2-6; the D is unclear. The germline V gene has CDR1 LNHDA and CDR2 SQIVND (reference sequence). Trimming took off 3 bases at V and 0 bases at J, with 6 bases between the two ends. The CDR3 extends over 15 amino acids. CDR3 in amino acids: CASSIGDSGANVLTF. In DNA form, the CDR3 reads TGTGCCAGTAGTATCGGCGACTCTGGGGCCAACGTCCTGACTTTC.

This chain joins TRBV20-1 and TRBJ2-7; TRBD2 aligns across 13 bases. This CDR3 has 18 residues. V lost 2 bases and J lost 0; bases outside the gene matches: 10. Germline-derived CDR1 and CDR2 are DFQATT and SNEGSKA (reference sequence). The chain's CDR3 is CSARPIGTSGTSSYEQYF. The DNA of the CDR3 is TGCAGTGCTAGACCTATCGGGACTAGCGGGACGAGCTCCTACGAGCAGTACTTC.

This clonotype occurred once. The chain combines TRBV6-5 with TRBJ1-3; TRBD1 matches at 7 bases. Germline-derived CDR1 and CDR2 are MNHEY and SVGAGI. With 4 bases clipped from V and 4 bases from J, the junction kept 4 bases outside the gene matches. This CDR3 region has 14 residues. The CDR3 DNA sequence: TGTGCCAGCAGTTCCGGGACAGACGGAAACACCATATATTTT. Its translation is CASSSGTDGNTIYF.

The V and J genes are TRBV28 and TRBJ2-5; 10 bases align to TRBD1. This CDR3 contains 17 residues. With V trimmed by 5 bases and J by 5 bases, 14 bases remained unmatched. From germline, CDR1 is MDHEN and CDR2 SYDVKM. The CDR3 nucleotides are TGTGCCAGCAGTAAATGGGGACAGGGGCGCCCTGGGGAGACCCAGTACTTC. Translating gives CASSKWGQGRPGETQYF.

The CDR3 here is CASSYSIGDKAGYTF. As DNA, the CDR3 is TGTGCCAGCAGTTACTCGATTGGGGACAAGGCTGGCTACACCTTC. The V and J genes are TRBV6-5 and TRBJ1-2; tentatively, D is TRBD1 (6 bases). The CDR3 runs 15 residues. Germline assignment: CDR1 MNHEY and CDR2 SVGAGI. V lost 0 bases to trimming and J lost 7 bases, with 15 bases between them.

The rearrangement uses TRBV6-5 and TRBJ2-5; D gene uncertain. There are 12 residues in the CDR3. V was clipped by 2 bases and J by 5 bases, with 6 bases between them. CDR1 is MNHEY and CDR2 is SVGAGI in the germline V gene. The CDR3 is CASSYGAETQYF. The CDR3 DNA sequence: TGTGCCAGCAGTTACGGAGCGGAGACCCAGTACTTC.

The chain employs TRBV7-2 and TRBJ2-7, with 8 bases lining up with TRBD2. In germline, CDR1 is SGHTA, CDR2 FQGNSA. The CDR3 spans 14 residues. Germline trimming cut 2 bases from V and 6 bases from J; bases unmatched to any gene: 6. In nucleotides, the CDR3 is TGTGCCAGCAGCTTATTAGGCACTAGCGGCGAGCAGTACTTC. As protein: CASSLLGTSGEQYF. The whole variable domain, filled in from reference TRBV7-2 and TRBJ2-7, reads GAGVSQSPSNKVTEKGKDVELRCDPISGHTALYWYRQSLGQGLEFLIYFQGNSAPDKSGLPSDRFSAERTGGSVSTLTIQRTQQEDSAVYLCASSLLGTSGEQYFGPGTRLTVT.

This clonotype was counted between two and nine times. The V call is TRBV27, the J call TRBJ2-7; D possibly corresponds to TRBD2 (6 bases). The length of the CDR3 is 16 residues. With 8 bases removed from V and 3 bases from J, the gap between germline ends came to 23 bases. Germline V gene data show CDR1 as MNHEY and CDR2 as SMNVEV (reference sequence). The CDR3 sequence: CASPISGTDSFYEQYF. The DNA for the CDR3 is TGTGCCAGCCCTATCTCAGGGACTGACAGCTTCTACGAGCAGTACTTC.

A few counts support this clonotype. The chain links TRBV15 to TRBJ1-5, with D hard to call. The germline V gene has CDR1 LNHNV and CDR2 YYDKDF (reference sequence). The ends were cut back, 1 base at V and 0 bases at J, with 7 bases in the middle. There are 15 residues in the CDR3. In DNA, the CDR3 is TGTGCCACCAGCAGAGGTGAGGTTAGCAATCAGCCCCAGCATTTT. This codes for CATSRGEVSNQPQHF.

The chain employs TRBV6-1 and TRBJ2-7, with 7 nucleotides matching TRBD1. CDR1 and CDR2 from the germline V gene are MNHNS and SASEGT. This CDR3 contains 16 residues. Trimming at V came to 1 base and at J to 1 base, leaving 7 bases not matched to a gene. The CDR3 sequence: CASSEGTGGKSYEQYF. As DNA, the CDR3 is TGTGCCAGCAGTGAAGGGACAGGCGGAAAATCCTACGAGCAGTACTTC.

This clonotype was observed a few times. The chain joins TRBV7-2 to TRBJ1-6; 9 bases line up with TRBD1. J lost 5 bases, V lost 4 bases, and 3 bases had no gene match. This CDR3 has 15 amino acids. The V gene's germline CDR1 is SGHTA and CDR2 FQGNSA. CDR3 loop: CASSSGTGNNSPLHF. CDR3 in DNA: TGTGCCAGCAGCTCCGGGACAGGGAATAATTCACCCCTCCACTTT.

The chain has TRBV28 and TRBJ2-1; tentative D call: TRBD2 (6 bases). This CDR3 contains 14 residues. CDR1 is MDHEN and CDR2 is SYDVKM in the germline V gene. Trimming left V 3 bases short and J 6 bases short, with 12 bases between. In DNA form, the CDR3 reads TGTGCCAGCAGTTTGGGGGGACCGCCCAATGAGCAGTTCTTC. It specifies CASSLGGPPNEQFF.

This clonotype came up once. V and J are TRBV20-1 and TRBJ1-6, with D uncertain. Trimming took off 0 bases at V and 8 bases at J, with 11 bases between the two ends. This CDR3 is 14 amino acids long. CDR1 and CDR2 (germline): DFQATT, SNEGSKA (reference sequence). The CDR3 DNA reads as TGCAGTGCTAGAGAGCGATACGAGCATTCACCCCTCCACTTT. It codes for CSARERYEHSPLHF.

A remark on this clonotype: The junction shows a germline mismatch at one end, possibly a read error. The rearrangement joins TRBV7-2 to TRBJ1-5, with a tentative D call TRBD1 (5 bases). CDR1 and CDR2 (germline): SGHTA, FQGNSA. This CDR3 has 13 amino acids. The CDR3, as DNA: TGTGCCAGCAGCTTTTCAGGGAATCGGCCCCAGCATTTT. Amino acids: CASSFSGNRPQHF.

The CDR3 loop reads CASRGAGAPNYGYTF. DNA for the CDR3: TGTGCCAGTCGAGGGGCGGGGGCCCCTAACTATGGCTACACCTTC. The chain links TRBV19 to TRBJ1-2; a possible D gene is TRBD1 (6 bases). This CDR3 region has 15 residues. The V end lost 8 bases, the J end lost 0 bases, and 16 bases lay between the germline ends. Germline V CDR1 and CDR2: LNHDA, SQIVND (reference sequence). The full variable domain, completed using reference TRBV19 and TRBJ1-2, is DGGITQSPKYLFRKEGQNVTLSCEQNLNHDAMYWYRQDPGQGLRLIYYSQIVNDFQKGDIAEGYSVSREKKESFPLTVTSAQKNPTAFYLCASRGAGAPNYGYTFGSGTRLTVV.

This clonotype has a handful of counts. The chain joins TRBV27 to TRBJ1-6; perhaps TRBD1 as D (6 bases). CDR3 length: 13 residues. The germline V gene has CDR1 MNHEY and CDR2 SMNVEV (reference sequence). V was trimmed by 6 bases and J by 8 bases, leaving 11 bases between them. CDR3 loop: CASSRKGDSPLHF. DNA for the CDR3: TGTGCCAGCAGCCGAAAGGGGGATTCACCCCTCCACTTT.